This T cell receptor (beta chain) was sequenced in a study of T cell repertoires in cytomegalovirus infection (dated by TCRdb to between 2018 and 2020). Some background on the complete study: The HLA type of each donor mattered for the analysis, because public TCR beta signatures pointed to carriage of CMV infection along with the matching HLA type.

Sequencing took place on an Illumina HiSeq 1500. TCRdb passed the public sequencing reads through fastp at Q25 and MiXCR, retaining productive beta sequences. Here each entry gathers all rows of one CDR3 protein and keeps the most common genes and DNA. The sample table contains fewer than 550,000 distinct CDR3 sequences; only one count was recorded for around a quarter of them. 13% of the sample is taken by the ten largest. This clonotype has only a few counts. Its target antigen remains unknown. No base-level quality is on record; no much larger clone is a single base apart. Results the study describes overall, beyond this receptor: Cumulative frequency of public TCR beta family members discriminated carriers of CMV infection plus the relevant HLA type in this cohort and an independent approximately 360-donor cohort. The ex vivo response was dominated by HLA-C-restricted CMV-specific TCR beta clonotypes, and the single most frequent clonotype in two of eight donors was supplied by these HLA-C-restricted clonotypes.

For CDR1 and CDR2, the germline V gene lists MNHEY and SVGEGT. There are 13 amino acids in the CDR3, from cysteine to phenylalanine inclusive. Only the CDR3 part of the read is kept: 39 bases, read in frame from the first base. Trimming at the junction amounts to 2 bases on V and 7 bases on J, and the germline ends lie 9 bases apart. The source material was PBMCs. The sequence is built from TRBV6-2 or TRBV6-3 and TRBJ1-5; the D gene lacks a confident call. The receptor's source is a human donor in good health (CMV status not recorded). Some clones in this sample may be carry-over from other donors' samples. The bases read TGTGCCAGCAGTTACAGGGCCGGGCAGCCCCAGCATTTT. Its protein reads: CASSYRAGQPQHF.